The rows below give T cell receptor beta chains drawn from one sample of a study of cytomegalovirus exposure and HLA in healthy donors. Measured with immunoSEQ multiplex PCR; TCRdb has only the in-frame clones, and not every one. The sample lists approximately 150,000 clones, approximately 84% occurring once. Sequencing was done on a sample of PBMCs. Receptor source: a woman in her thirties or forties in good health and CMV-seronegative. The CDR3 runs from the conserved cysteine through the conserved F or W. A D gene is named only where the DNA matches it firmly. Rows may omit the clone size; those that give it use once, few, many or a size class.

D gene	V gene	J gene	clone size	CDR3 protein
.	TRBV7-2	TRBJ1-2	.	CASSLAVGDRYGYTF
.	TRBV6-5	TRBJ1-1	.	CASSYSKQGGTEAFF
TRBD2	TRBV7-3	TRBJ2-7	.	CASSLTGAGDGEQYF
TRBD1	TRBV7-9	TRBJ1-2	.	CASSQMTGDSGYTF
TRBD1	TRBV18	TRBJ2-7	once	CASSPTGTGYEQYF
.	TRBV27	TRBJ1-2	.	CASSLQGPYGYTF
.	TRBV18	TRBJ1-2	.	CASSPSPQQVANYGYTF
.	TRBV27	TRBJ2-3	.	CASSLAVLGDTQYF
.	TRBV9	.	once	CASSPGLAEQYF
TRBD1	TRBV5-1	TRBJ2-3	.	CASSPGQGTQYF
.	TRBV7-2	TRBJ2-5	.	CASSLYPRTQYF
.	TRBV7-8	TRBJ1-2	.	CASSLFSTGNGYTF
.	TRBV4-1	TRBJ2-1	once	CASSRLSSYNEQFF
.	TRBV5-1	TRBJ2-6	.	CASSPDGSSGANVPTF
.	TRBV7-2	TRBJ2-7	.	CASSLIREGQQYF
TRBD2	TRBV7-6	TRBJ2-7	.	CASSLTSGSWGEQYF
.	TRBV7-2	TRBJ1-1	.	CASSLYFSNTEAFF
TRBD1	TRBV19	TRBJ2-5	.	CANSIDGTEETQYF
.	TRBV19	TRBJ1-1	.	CASSILGQMNTEAFF
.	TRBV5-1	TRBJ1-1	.	CASSLWAEMNTEAFF
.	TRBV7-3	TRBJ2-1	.	CASSSTSPYNEQFF
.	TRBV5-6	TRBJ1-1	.	CASSHQILGTMNTEAFF